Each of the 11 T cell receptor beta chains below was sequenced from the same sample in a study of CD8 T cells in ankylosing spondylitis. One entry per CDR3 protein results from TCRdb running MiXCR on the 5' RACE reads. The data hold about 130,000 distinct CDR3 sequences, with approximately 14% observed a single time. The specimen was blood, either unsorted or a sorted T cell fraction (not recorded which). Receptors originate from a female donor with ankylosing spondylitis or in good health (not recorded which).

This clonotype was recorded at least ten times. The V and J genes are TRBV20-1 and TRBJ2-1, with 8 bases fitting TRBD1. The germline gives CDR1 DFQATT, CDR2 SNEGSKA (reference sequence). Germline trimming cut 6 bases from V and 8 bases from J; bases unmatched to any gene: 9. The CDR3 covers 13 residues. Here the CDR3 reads CSAGQGKSHEQFF. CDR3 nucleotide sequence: TGCAGTGCCGGACAGGGAAAGTCCCATGAGCAGTTCTTC.

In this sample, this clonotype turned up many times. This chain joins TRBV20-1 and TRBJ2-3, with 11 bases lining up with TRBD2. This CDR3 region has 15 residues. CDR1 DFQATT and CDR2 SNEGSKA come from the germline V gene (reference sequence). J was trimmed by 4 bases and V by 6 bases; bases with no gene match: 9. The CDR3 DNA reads TGCAGTGCAACTCTGACTAGCGGGATCGCAGATACGCAGTATTTT. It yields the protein CSATLTSGIADTQYF.

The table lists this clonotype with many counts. Written as DNA, the CDR3 is TGTGCCAGCAGTGACAACAGGGTTTCCTACGAGCAGTACTTC. Amino acid sequence: CASSDNRVSYEQYF. The chain combines TRBV27 with TRBJ2-7, with D possibly matching TRBD1 (6 bases). Trimming removed 5 bases from V and 1 base from J, with 12 bases in between. Per the germline V gene, CDR1 is MNHEY and CDR2 is SMNVEV (reference sequence). This CDR3 contains 14 residues.

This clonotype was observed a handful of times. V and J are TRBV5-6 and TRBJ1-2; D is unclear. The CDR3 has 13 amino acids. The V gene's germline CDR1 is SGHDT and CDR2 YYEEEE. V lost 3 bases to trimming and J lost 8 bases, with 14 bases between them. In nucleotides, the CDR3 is TGTGCCAGCAGCTCGCTCACCCGAGGGGGCTACACCTTC. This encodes CASSSLTRGGYTF.

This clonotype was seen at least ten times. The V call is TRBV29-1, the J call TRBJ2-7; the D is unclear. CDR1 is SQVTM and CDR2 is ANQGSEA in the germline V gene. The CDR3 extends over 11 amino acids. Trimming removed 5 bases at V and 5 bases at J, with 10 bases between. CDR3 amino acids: CSVSLVHEQYF. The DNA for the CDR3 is TGCAGCGTTAGCCTAGTCCACGAGCAGTACTTC.

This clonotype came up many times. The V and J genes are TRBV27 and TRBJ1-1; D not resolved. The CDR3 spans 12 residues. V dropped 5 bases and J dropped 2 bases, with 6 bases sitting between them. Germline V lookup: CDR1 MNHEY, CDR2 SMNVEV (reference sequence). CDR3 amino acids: CASSPGNTEAFF. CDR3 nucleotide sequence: TGTGCCAGCAGTCCAGGTAACACTGAAGCTTTCTTT.

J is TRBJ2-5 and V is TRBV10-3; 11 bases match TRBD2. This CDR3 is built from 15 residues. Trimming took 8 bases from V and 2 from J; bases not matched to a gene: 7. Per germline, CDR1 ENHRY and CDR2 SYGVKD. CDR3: CAIALTSGDQETQYF. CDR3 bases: TGTGCCATCGCCCTGACTAGCGGGGATCAAGAGACCCAGTACTTC.

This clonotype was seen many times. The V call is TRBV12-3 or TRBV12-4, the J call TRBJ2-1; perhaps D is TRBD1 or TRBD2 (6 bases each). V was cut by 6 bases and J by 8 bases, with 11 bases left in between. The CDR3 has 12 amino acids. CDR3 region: CASSLRGDEQFF. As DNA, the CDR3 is TGTGCCAGCAGCCTGAGGGGGGATGAGCAGTTCTTC.

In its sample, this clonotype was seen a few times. The CDR3 nucleotides are TGCAGTGGGGGACTAGCGAATTACAATGAGCAGTTCTTC. Its protein product is CSGGLANYNEQFF. The chain is built from TRBV29-1 and TRBJ2-1; 10 nucleotides agree with TRBD2. The CDR3 loop spans 13 amino acids. CDR1 is SQVTM, CDR2 ANQGSEA, per germline.

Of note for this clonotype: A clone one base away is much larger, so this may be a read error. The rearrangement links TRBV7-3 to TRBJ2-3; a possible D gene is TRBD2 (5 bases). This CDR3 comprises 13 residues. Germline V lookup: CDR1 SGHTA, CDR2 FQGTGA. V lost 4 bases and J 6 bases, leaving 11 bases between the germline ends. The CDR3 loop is CASSSNTRDTQYF. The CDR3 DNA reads TGTGCCAGCAGCTCCAACACTAGGGATACGCAGTATTTT.

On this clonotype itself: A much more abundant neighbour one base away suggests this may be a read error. DNA for the CDR3: TGTGCCAGCAACTCCAGAAGGTCATGGGGAGCTTTCTTT. Translation gives CASNSRRSWGAFF. The J gene is TRBJ1-1, the V gene TRBV7-2; D gene ambiguous. The V and J ends lost 7 bases and 10 bases respectively, with 19 bases between them. The CDR3 runs to 13 residues. Germline V gene lookup returns CDR1 SGHTA and CDR2 FQGNSA. Using reference TRBV7-2 and TRBJ1-1 for the parts outside the CDR3, the full variable domain is GAGVSQSPSNKVTEKGKDVELRCDPISGHTALYWYRQSLGQGLEFLIYFQGNSAPDKSGLPSDRFSAERTGGSVSTLTIQRTQQEDSAVYLCASNSRRSWGAFFGQGTRLTVV.